This entry lists 8 T cell receptor beta chains sequenced from one sample in a study of a mutant IDH1 vaccine in newly diagnosed glioma. This sample's time point: baseline, week 1 (first vaccination visit). As for treatment: pre-vaccination baseline after standard-of-care therapy. Only in-frame clones appear in the TCRdb table, and some are missing; sequencing was by immunoSEQ multiplex PCR. This sample has some 68,000 clones, with about four fifths found just once. Sequencing was performed on PBMCs, taken from a glioma patient treated with radiotherapy, temozolomide or both. All receptors derive from a man between 45 and 60 years old with glioma.

The chain joins TRBV9 to TRBJ2-3; 9 positions match TRBD1. J gave up 5 bases and V 6 bases, and 7 bases lay outside the gene matches. The germline gives CDR1 SGDLS, CDR2 YYNGEE. The CDR3 loop spans 14 amino acids. DNA of the CDR3: TGTGCCAGCACCCCGGGACAGGGCCGAGATACGCAGTATTTT. The encoded protein is CASTPGQGRDTQYF.

This chain joins TRBV27 and TRBJ2-7; a possible D gene is TRBD2 (6 bases). V dropped 5 bases and J dropped 0 bases, with 8 bases sitting between them. The CDR3 sequence is 13 residues long. Germline V gene sequence: CDR1 MNHEY, CDR2 SMNVEV (reference sequence). The CDR3 nucleotides read TGTGCCAGCAGTCGGACTACCTCCTACGAGCAGTACTTC. Protein product: CASSRTTSYEQYF.

The rearrangement uses TRBV5-4 and TRBJ2-3; possibly TRBD2 for D (5 bases). The CDR3 length is 16 residues. The V and J ends lost 5 bases and 2 bases respectively, with 18 bases between them. Germline lookup yields CDR1 SGHNT and CDR2 YYREEE (reference sequence). CDR3 DNA sequence: TGTGCCAGCAGGAGGGTGGAGCCTCTATACACAGATACGCAGTATTTT. Translating gives CASRRVEPLYTDTQYF.

The gene calls are TRBV19 and TRBJ1-6; perhaps TRBD1 as D (6 bases). The germline gives CDR1 LNHDA, CDR2 SQIVND (reference sequence). The CDR3 length is 16 residues. V was shortened by 5 bases and J by 8 bases, with 19 bases between the two germline ends. The CDR3 loop reads CASSVRGERWDSPLHF. The CDR3 nucleotides read TGTGCCAGTAGTGTGAGGGGGGAAAGGTGGGATTCACCCCTCCACTTT.

This chain joins TRBV30 and TRBJ1-1; no definite D call. Deletions cut 0 bases from V and 1 base from J, with 6 bases between. The CDR3 length is 13 residues. The germline CDR1 and CDR2 sequences are GTSNPN and SVGIG (reference sequence). As DNA, the CDR3 is TGTGCCTGGAGTGTACGCGGGAACACTGAAGCTTTCTTT. Protein product: CAWSVRGNTEAFF.

The chain employs TRBV5-1 and TRBJ1-5; 9 nucleotides match TRBD1. Looked up from germline, CDR1 is SGHRS and CDR2 is YFSETQ. The CDR3 loop spans 14 amino acids. The ends lost 4 bases at V and 4 bases at J; junction bases unmatched: 3. The CDR3 here is CASSTGQGNQPQHF. The CDR3 coding sequence is TGCGCCAGCAGCACGGGACAGGGTAATCAGCCCCAGCATTTT.

This clone has just a few counts. V and J are TRBV27 and TRBJ2-3; D gene uncertain. This CDR3 contains 12 residues. Per the germline V gene, CDR1 is MNHEY and CDR2 is SMNVEV (reference sequence). Trimming stripped 7 bases from V and 3 bases from J, with 8 bases between. CDR3 protein: CASMGGTDTQYF. In DNA form, the CDR3 reads TGTGCCAGCATGGGTGGAACAGATACGCAGTATTTT.

The J gene is TRBJ2-7, the V gene TRBV6-1; 7 bases are shared with TRBD1. The CDR3 is 14 residues long. J lost 3 bases, V lost 5 bases, and 7 bases had no gene match. CDR1 and CDR2 from the germline V gene are MNHNS and SASEGT. The CDR3 here is CASSLRDRYYEQYF. As DNA, the CDR3 is TGTGCCAGCAGTCTCCGGGACAGATACTACGAGCAGTACTTC.